These 23 T cell receptor beta chains were sequenced from one sample in a study of CXCR3-negative and CXCR3-positive naive CD8 T cells. General study findings and limits: TRB CDR3s were more hydrophobic in CXCR3-positive than in CXCR3-negative naive cells.

What these receptors recognize is not known. Carrying UMI labels, the TRB cDNA libraries were prepared through 5' RACE. From its re-call of the 5' RACE reads, TCRdb lists each CDR3 protein once, without DNA. This sample contains around 60,000 distinct CDR3 sequences. Sequenced sample: naive CXCR3+ CD8+ T cells from blood. Subset: CD45RO-CCR7+CD27+CD95- naive CD8+ T cells expressing CXCR3 (TNR3+). These receptors all stem from a human donor in good health. Some clones in this sample may be carry-over from other donors' samples.

CDR3 in amino acids: CAQTGDWGTEAFF. The V and J genes are TRBV7-9 and TRBJ1-1; the TCRdb call, TRBD1, lacks DNA for checking. Germline CDR1 and CDR2: SEHNR and FQNEAQ (reference sequence). The CDR3 contains 13 residues.

The chain uses TRBV27 and TRBJ2-1; TCRdb calls TRBD2, which cannot be checked without DNA. Per the germline V gene, CDR1 is MNHEY and CDR2 is SMNVEV (reference sequence). This CDR3 region has 16 residues. The CDR3 here is CASSPLGGISYNEQFF.

This rearrangement joins TRBV7-9 to TRBJ2-7; checking the TCRdb D call of TRBD2 is not possible without DNA. From germline, CDR1 is SEHNR and CDR2 FQNEAQ (reference sequence). The CDR3 is made up of 15 amino acids. The CDR3 spells CASNPAGFRSYEQYF.

The rearrangement uses TRBV4-3 and TRBJ2-1; TCRdb gives TRBD1 as the D gene, but with no DNA this cannot be confirmed. The CDR3 has 16 amino acids. In germline, CDR1 is LGHNA, CDR2 YSLEER. The CDR3: CASIPFGGGSHDEQFF.

The CDR3 here is CASSSGTADNEQFF. The rearrangement uses TRBV6-5 and TRBJ2-1. Germline loops: CDR1 MNHEY, CDR2 SVGAGI. This CDR3 region has 14 residues.

V gene TRBV7-9 combines with J gene TRBJ2-2. CDR1 and CDR2 (germline): SEHNR, FQNEAQ (reference sequence). This CDR3 contains 12 residues. The CDR3 here is CASSLYTGELFF.

The genes are TRBV6-2 or TRBV6-3 and TRBJ2-7; TCRdb's assignment of TRBD2 cannot be checked, as there is no DNA. CDR1 MNHEY and CDR2 SVGEGT come from the germline V gene. The length of the CDR3 is 18 residues. CDR3 sequence: CASSYSNVALTGSYEQYF.

This chain uses TRBV6-5 with TRBJ1-2; TCRdb gives TRBD1 as the D gene, but with no DNA this cannot be confirmed. The CDR3 extends over 13 amino acids. The germline V gene encodes CDR1 MNHEY and CDR2 SVGAGI. The chain's CDR3 is CASSPDSLYGYTF.

According to its frequency, this clonotype is medium-sized. The chain's CDR3 is CASSLGQNTEAFF. The chain employs TRBV7-7 and TRBJ1-1. CDR1 is SSHAT and CDR2 is FNYEAQ in the germline V gene (reference sequence). The CDR3 spans 13 residues.

The CDR3 loop reads CASSPTQGVPSYEQYF. The rearrangement links TRBV5-1 to TRBJ2-7; TCRdb calls TRBD1, which cannot be checked without DNA. Germline CDR1 SGHRS, CDR2 YFSETQ. The CDR3 is 16 amino acids.

The chain has TRBV15 and TRBJ2-3. This CDR3 spans 14 amino acids. Germline loops: CDR1 LNHNV, CDR2 YYDKDF (reference sequence). The CDR3 loop reads CATRRAVSTDTQYF.

J is TRBJ2-7 and V is TRBV20-1. The CDR3 consists of 14 residues. Germline CDR1 DFQATT, CDR2 SNEGSKA (reference sequence). CDR3 residues: CSAREGSSIYEQYF.

The chain employs TRBV4-2 and TRBJ2-7. CDR3 length equals 15 residues. Germline CDR1 is LGHNA and CDR2 is YNFKEQ. CDR3 protein: CASSQDWGNIGEQYF.

The chain couples TRBV9 to TRBJ2-3; TCRdb's D call of TRBD2 is untestable without DNA. There are 14 residues in the CDR3. Germline CDR1 and CDR2: SGDLS and YYNGEE. The CDR3 protein is CASSLADLEDTQYF.

The CDR3 sequence is CASSYSGGANVLTF. V usage is TRBV6-5 and J usage is TRBJ2-6. The CDR3 extends over 14 amino acids. Germline CDR1 reads MNHEY; CDR2 reads SVGAGI.

The chain is built from TRBV2 and TRBJ2-2; TCRdb names TRBD1, which stays unverified in the absence of DNA. The CDR3 length is 15 residues. Germline assignment: CDR1 SNHLY and CDR2 FYNNEI. The CDR3 reads CACFPGWENTGELFF.

The chain couples TRBV29-1 to TRBJ2-3; TCRdb's D gene call, TRBD2, goes unchecked for lack of DNA. The CDR3 totals 18 residues. In germline, CDR1 is SQVTM, CDR2 ANQGSEA. The CDR3 is CSVVGISGAHYSTDTQYF.

The chain employs TRBV28 and TRBJ1-2; TCRdb reports TRBD1, a call that lacks DNA to check it against. CDR1 and CDR2 (germline): MDHEN, SYDVKM. CDR3 length equals 15 residues. The CDR3 region is CASSPTGTGVYGYTF.

The chain links TRBV28 to TRBJ2-7; TCRdb returns TRBD1, unconfirmable since there is no DNA. Germline V gives CDR1 MDHEN, CDR2 SYDVKM. The CDR3 runs 13 residues. The CDR3 loop reads CASSLPGSAEQYF.

The V and J genes are TRBV28 and TRBJ1-1. From germline, CDR1 is MDHEN and CDR2 SYDVKM. This CDR3 comprises 14 residues. This CDR3 is CASSLRPLNTEAFF.

This chain joins TRBV29-1 and TRBJ1-1; checking the TCRdb D call of TRBD1 is not possible without DNA. The CDR3 totals 12 residues. Germline V gene lookup returns CDR1 SQVTM and CDR2 ANQGSEA. CDR3: CSVLGRGTEAFF.

The chain uses TRBV9 and TRBJ2-1; the D gene TCRdb calls, TRBD1, cannot be checked with no DNA. Germline V gives CDR1 SGDLS, CDR2 YYNGEE. This CDR3 contains 13 residues. CDR3 residues: CASSPGTGDEQFF.

This chain uses TRBV7-6 with TRBJ2-7; the D gene TCRdb calls, TRBD1, cannot be checked with no DNA. The CDR3 is 14 amino acids. Germline values: CDR1 SGHVS, CDR2 FNYEAQ. CDR3 region: CASSPVPSSYEQYF.